A single sample is the source of the 10 T cell receptor beta chains below, sequenced in a study of regulatory T cells in long-lasting Graves disease. The time point is: newly diagnosed GD, antithyroid drugs for less than 3 months. Preparation of the TCR library used RNA extracted from PBMCs. TCR beta libraries were built with iRepertoire HTBI primers and Arm-PCR of CDR3 regions. MiXCR, applied by TCRdb to the multiplex PCR reads, yields one record per CDR3 protein. The sample consists of approximately 300,000 distinct CDR3 sequences, over 15% of them appearing once. Here the sequenced sample was peripheral blood mononuclear cells (PBMCs), taken at new diagnosis, from a patient treated with antithyroid drugs. Every receptor here comes from a female donor with Graves disease.

In the case of this clonotype: This likely traces to a read error, being one base from a far larger clone. The chain combines TRBV10-3 with TRBJ1-6, with 7 bases fitting TRBD1. Germline lookup yields CDR1 ENHRY and CDR2 SYGVKD. This CDR3 has 14 amino acids. V lost 5 bases and J lost 7; bases outside the gene matches: 5. The CDR3: CAISFDRVNSPLHF. For the CDR3, the DNA is TGTGCCATCAGTTTCGACAGGGTAAATTCACCCCTCCACTTT.

V is TRBV19 and J is TRBJ2-7; TRBD2 matches at 10 bases. Germline CDR1 LNHDA, CDR2 SQIVND (reference sequence). The junction had 7 bases not matched to a gene; V was cut back by 2 bases and J by 6 bases. The CDR3 totals 15 residues. In DNA, the CDR3 is TGTGCCAGTAGTATAAGCACTAGCGGGATCCTCGAGCAGTACTTC. It encodes CASSISTSGILEQYF.

The CDR3 region has the DNA TGTGCCAGCAGTTTAGGGGGGACAGGGATGAACTATGGCTACACCTTC. Amino acid sequence: CASSLGGTGMNYGYTF. The J gene is TRBJ1-2, the V gene TRBV27; 9 bases are shared with TRBD1. The germline V gene encodes CDR1 MNHEY and CDR2 SMNVEV (reference sequence). Trimming at V came to 2 bases and at J to 2 bases, leaving 6 bases not matched to a gene. The CDR3 loop spans 16 amino acids.

This clonotype has ten or more counts. This CDR3 reads CASSYIRLAGWYNEQFF. CDR3 sequence (DNA): TGTGCCAGCAGTTACATAAGGCTAGCGGGATGGTACAATGAGCAGTTCTTC. The gene calls are TRBV6-5 and TRBJ2-1; the match to TRBD2 covers 9 bases. V lost 2 bases, J lost 4 bases, and 9 bases stayed unmatched. The CDR3 loop spans 17 amino acids. Germline V gives CDR1 MNHEY, CDR2 SVGAGI.

The rearrangement uses TRBV24-1 and TRBJ2-2; a possible D gene is TRBD2 (7 bases). CDR1 is KGHDR, CDR2 SFDVKD, per germline. V shed 4 bases and J shed 4 bases, with 18 bases lying between them. CDR3 length: 17 amino acids. In DNA, the CDR3 is TGTGCCACCAGTGAAGGACGCGCCGGGGGGCCCACCGGGGAGCTGTTTTTT. Translated: CATSEGRAGGPTGELFF.

This clonotype appeared many times. The V call is TRBV11-2, the J call TRBJ2-3; no clear D. V dropped 3 bases and J dropped 4 bases, with 8 bases sitting between them. The CDR3 spans 13 residues. Germline assignment: CDR1 SGHAT and CDR2 FQNNGV. The CDR3 protein is CASSFPWPDTQYF. The CDR3 nucleotides are TGTGCCAGCAGCTTCCCCTGGCCAGATACGCAGTATTTT.

This chain's CDR3 is CAWTQGPPNIQYF. CDR3 nucleotide sequence: TGTGCCTGGACACAGGGCCCCCCAAACATTCAGTACTTC. The V gene is TRBV30, the J gene TRBJ2-4, with D perhaps matching TRBD1 (6 bases). Germline loops: CDR1 GTSNPN, CDR2 SVGIG (reference sequence). Trimming took 4 bases from V and 6 from J, leaving 13 bases between them. The CDR3 runs 13 residues.

This clonotype showed up many times. The V call is TRBV12-3 or TRBV12-4, the J call TRBJ2-3, with a possible D match to TRBD2 (5 bases). With 2 bases removed from V and 0 bases from J, the gap between germline ends came to 27 bases. This CDR3 contains 21 residues. CDR3 bases: TGTGCCAGCAGTTTATACCGGGTCGGGGTCCGGGATGTAGCTAGCACAGATACGCAGTATTTT. Translated: CASSLYRVGVRDVASTDTQYF.

The chain combines TRBV20-1 with TRBJ2-2, with TRBD2 matching 11 bases. With V trimmed by 7 bases and J by 2 bases, 18 bases remained unmatched. In germline, CDR1 is DFQATT, CDR2 SNEGSKA (reference sequence). The CDR3 length is 19 residues. The CDR3 nucleotides are TGCAGTGACCTTACCTCCTTAGCGGGAGGGGGCGAAAACACCGGGGAGCTGTTTTTT. It encodes CSDLTSLAGGGENTGELFF.

The chain has TRBV7-2 and TRBJ2-1; D remains unclear. V gave up 5 bases and J gave up 6 bases, with 11 bases separating them. Germline V gene sequence: CDR1 SGHTA, CDR2 FQGNSA. The CDR3 extends over 13 amino acids. The CDR3 is CASSLLWVNEQFF. CDR3 bases: TGTGCCAGCAGCCTCCTGTGGGTCAATGAGCAGTTCTTC.